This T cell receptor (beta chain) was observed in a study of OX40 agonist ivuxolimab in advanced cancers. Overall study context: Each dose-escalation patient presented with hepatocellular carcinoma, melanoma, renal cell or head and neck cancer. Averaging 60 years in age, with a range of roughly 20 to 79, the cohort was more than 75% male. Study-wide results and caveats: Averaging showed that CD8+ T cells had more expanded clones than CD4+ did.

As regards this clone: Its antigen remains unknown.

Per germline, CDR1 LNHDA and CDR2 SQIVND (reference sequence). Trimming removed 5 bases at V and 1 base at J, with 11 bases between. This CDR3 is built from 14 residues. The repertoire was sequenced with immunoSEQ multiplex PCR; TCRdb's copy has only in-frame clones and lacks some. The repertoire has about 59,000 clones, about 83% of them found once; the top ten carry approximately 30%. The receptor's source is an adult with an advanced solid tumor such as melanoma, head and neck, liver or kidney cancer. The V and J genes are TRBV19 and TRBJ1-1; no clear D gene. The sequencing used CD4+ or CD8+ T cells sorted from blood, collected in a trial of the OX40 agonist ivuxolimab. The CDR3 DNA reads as TGTGCCAGTAGTCCCCATTCTGCGAACACTGAAGCTTTCTTT. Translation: CASSPHSANTEAFF. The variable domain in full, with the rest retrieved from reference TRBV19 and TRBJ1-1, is DGGITQSPKYLFRKEGQNVTLSCEQNLNHDAMYWYRQDPGQGLRLIYYSQIVNDFQKGDIAEGYSVSREKKESFPLTVTSAQKNPTAFYLCASSPHSANTEAFFGQGTRLTVV.